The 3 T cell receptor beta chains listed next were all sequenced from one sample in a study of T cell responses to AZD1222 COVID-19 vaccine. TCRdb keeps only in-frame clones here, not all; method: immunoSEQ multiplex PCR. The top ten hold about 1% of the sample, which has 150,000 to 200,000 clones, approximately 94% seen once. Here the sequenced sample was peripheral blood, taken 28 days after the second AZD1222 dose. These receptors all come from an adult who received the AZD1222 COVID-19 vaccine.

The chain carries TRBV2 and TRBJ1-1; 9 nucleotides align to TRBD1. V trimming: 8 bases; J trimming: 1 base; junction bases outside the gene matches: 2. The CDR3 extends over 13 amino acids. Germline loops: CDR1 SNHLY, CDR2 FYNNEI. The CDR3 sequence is CASRQGGNTEAFF. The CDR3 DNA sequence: TGTGCCAGCCGACAGGGGGGGAACACTGAAGCTTTCTTT.

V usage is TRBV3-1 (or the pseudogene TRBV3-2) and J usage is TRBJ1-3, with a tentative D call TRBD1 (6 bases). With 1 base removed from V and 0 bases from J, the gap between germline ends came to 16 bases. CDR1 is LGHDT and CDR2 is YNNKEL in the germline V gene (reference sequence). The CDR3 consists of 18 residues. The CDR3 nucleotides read TGTGCCAGCAGCCAAGCGTACGGACAGCTCCTCTCTGGAAACACCATATATTTT. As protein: CASSQAYGQLLSGNTIYF.

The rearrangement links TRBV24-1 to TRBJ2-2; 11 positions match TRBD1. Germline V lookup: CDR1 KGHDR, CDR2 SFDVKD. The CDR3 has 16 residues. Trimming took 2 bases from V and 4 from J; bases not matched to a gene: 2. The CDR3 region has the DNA TGTGCCACCAGTGATTCGGGACAGGGGGTCACCGGGGAGCTGTTTTTT. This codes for CATSDSGQGVTGELFF.